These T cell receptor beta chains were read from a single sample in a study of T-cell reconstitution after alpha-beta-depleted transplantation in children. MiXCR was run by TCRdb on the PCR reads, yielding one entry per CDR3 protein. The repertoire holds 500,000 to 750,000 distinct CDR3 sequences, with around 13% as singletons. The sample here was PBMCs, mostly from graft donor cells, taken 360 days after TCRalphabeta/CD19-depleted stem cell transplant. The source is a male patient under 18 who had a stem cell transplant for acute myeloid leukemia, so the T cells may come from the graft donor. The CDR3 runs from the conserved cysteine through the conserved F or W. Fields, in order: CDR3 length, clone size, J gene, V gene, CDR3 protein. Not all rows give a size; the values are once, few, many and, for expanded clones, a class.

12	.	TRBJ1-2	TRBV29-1	CSGETGNYGYTF
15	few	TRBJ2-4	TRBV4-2	CASSQKGSGIDIQYF
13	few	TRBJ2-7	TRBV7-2	CASSLLLGGEQYF
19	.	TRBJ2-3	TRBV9	CASSDTTNRVDPRTDTQYF
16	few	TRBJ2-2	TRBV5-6	CASTRRGGPDTGELFF
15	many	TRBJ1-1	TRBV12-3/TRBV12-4	CASSSPGRGITEAFF
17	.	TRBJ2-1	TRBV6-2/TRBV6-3	CASSYALSGIRSDEQFF
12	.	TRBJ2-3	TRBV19	CASNGRTDTQYF
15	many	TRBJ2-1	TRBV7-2	CASSQGQGAYNEQFF
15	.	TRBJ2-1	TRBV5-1	CASSPSGGRALEQFF
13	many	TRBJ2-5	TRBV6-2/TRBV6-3	CASGGQNQETQYF
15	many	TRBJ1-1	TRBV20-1	CSAPGLSQMNTEAFF
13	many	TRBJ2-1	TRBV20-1	CSAPSGNYNEQFF
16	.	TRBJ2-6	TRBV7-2	CASSLVGGSGANVLTF
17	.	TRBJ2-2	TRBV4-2	CASSRDSGYANTGELFF
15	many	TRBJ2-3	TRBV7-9	CASSPGDRVTDTQYF
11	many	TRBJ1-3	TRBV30	CAWSPQNTIYF
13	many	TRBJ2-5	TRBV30	CAWSVTNRETQYF
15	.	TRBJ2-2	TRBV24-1	CATSENSGSAGELFF
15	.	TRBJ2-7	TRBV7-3	CASSFLGARTYEQYF
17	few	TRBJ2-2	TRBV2	CASIGTVGPPNTGELFF
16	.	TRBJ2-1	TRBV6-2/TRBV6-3	CASSIVAGGIYNEQFF
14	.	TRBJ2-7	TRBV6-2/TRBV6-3	CASSRRGLFYEQYF
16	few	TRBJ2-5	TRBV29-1	CSVEDGMGVAQETQYF
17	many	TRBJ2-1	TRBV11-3	CASSLRGSGFSYNEQFF
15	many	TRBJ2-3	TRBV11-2	CASSPRLGGTDTQYF
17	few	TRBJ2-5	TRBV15	CATSSPLLTGDQETQYF
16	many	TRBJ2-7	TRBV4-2	CASSQDEALSSYEQYF
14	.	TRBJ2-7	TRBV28	CASRRRLVGDEQYF
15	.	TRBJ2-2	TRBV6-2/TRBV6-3	CASSYGTGLSGELFF
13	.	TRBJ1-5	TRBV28	CASSLYANQPQHF
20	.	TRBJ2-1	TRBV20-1	CSARGTGTSGGAGYYNEQFF
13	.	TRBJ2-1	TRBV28	CASSLWDTGQQFF
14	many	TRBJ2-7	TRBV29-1	CSVASGLVVYEQYF
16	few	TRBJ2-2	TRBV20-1	CSARAGLGTLTGELFF
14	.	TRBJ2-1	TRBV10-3	CAISESALYNEQFF
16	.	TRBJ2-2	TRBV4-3	CASSQPRQTNTGELFF
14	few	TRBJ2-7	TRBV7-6	CASSLDGISYEQYF
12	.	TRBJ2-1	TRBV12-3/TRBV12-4	CASSWTSGISVF
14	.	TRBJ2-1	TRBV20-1	CSAPTSGRSNEQFF